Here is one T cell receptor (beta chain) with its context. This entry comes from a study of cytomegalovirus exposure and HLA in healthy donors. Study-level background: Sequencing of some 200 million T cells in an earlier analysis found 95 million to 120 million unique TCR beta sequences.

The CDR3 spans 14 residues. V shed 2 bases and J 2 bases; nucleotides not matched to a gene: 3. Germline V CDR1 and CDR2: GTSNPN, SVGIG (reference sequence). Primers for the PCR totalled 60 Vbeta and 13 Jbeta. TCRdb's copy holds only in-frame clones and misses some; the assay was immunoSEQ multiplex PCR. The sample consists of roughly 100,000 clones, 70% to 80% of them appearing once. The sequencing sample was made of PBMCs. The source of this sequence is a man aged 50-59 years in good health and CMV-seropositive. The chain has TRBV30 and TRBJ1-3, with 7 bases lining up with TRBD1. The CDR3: CAWSRQGTGNTIYF. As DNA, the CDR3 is TGTGCCTGGAGTAGACAGGGAACTGGAAACACCATATATTTT.